What follows are 19 T cell receptor beta chains derived from one specimen sequenced in a study of T cell clonality in common variable immunodeficiency. General observations from the study: In common variable immunodeficiency, TCR beta chains reportedly carried fewer deletions and N-nucleotide insertions.

Sequencing used immunoSEQ multiplex PCR; TCRdb keeps in-frame clones, though not all of them. In total the sample includes some 25,000 clones, none of them seen once. No antigen has been identified for these receptors. Source material: peripheral blood mononuclear cells. The receptors derive from a human donor with common variable immunodeficiency.

A few counts support this clone. Read data end 3 residues before the CDR3 end; the end is taken from the germline J gene. The V call is TRBV7-9, the J call TRBJ1-1, with D perhaps TRBD1 (5 bases). V dropped 1 base and J dropped 5 bases, with 8 bases sitting between them. The germline V gene has CDR1 SEHNR and CDR2 FQNEAQ (reference sequence). This CDR3 region has 13 residues. The CDR3 here is CASSLGGGTEAFF. CDR3 DNA, as far as it was read: TGTGCCAGCAGCTTAGGGGGGGGGACTGAA. The whole variable domain, filled in from reference TRBV7-9 and TRBJ1-1, reads DTGVSQNPRHKITKRGQNVTFRCDPISEHNRLYWYRQTLGQGPEFLTYFQNEAQLEKSRLLSDRFSAERPKGSFSTLEIQRTEQGDSAMYLCASSLGGGTEAFFGQGTRLTVV.

Of note for this clone: The missing CDR3 end, 3 residues past where the read stops, is filled in from the germline J gene. J is TRBJ1-5 and V is TRBV7-9; 9 nucleotides match TRBD1. This CDR3 has 15 residues. The V gene's germline CDR1 is SEHNR and CDR2 FQNEAQ (reference sequence). Trimming cost V 5 bases and J 5 bases; bases outside gene matches: 7. The DNA read from the CDR3 is TGTGCCAGCAGCGACCCGGGACAGGGATATCAGCCC. This gives the protein CASSDPGQGYQP. The full CDR3 is CASSDPGQGYQPQHF.

A few counts support this clone. Read data end 3 residues before the CDR3 end; the end is taken from the germline J gene. The genes are TRBV20-1 and TRBJ2-1, with TRBD2 identical over 7 bases. Germline V CDR1 and CDR2: DFQATT, SNEGSKA (reference sequence). The CDR3 loop spans 15 amino acids. Losses at the gene ends were 4 bases for V and 0 bases for J; bases not matched to a gene: 6. The CDR3 region is CSAKRAGYSYNEQFF. The DNA read from the CDR3 is TGCAGTGCTAAACGAGCGGGATACTCCTACAATGAG.

This clone showed up many times. The read terminates 3 residues ahead of where the CDR3 ends, so the germline J gene completes it. The genes are TRBV9 and TRBJ2-1, with unresolved D. CDR3 length equals 13 residues. Deletions cut 0 bases from V and 7 bases from J, with 8 bases between. Looked up from germline, CDR1 is SGDLS and CDR2 is YYNGEE. The CDR3 spells CASSVDGRNEQFF. The CDR3 bases that were read are TGTGCCAGCAGCGTAGACGGCAGGAATGAG.

About this clone: The read is 3 residues too short to cover the CDR3 end, so that end is filled in from the germline J gene. The chain uses TRBV23-1 and TRBJ1-2, with 8 bases that match TRBD1. TRBV23-1 is an ORF; its function is uncertain. Losses at the gene ends were 5 bases for V and 0 bases for J; bases not matched to a gene: 5. This CDR3 is built from 15 residues. The CDR3 is CASSGQGIANYGYTF. Incomplete CDR3 DNA: TGCGCCAGCAGTGGACAGGGAATAGCTAACTATGGC.

This clone was seen only a few times. The read ends 3 residues before the CDR3 terminus; that terminus is restored from the germline J gene. V gene TRBV18 combines with J gene TRBJ1-1, with TRBD1 as a possible D gene (5 bases). Germline CDR1 reads KGHSH; CDR2 reads LQKENI. The CDR3 extends over 14 amino acids. Incomplete CDR3 DNA: TGTGCCAGCTCGACCAACGGGGGGACCAAGGCA. Encoded protein: CASSTNGGTKA. The complete CDR3 reads CASSTNGGTKAAFF.

In its sample, this clone was seen a few times. Read sequence stops 3 residues before the CDR3 end, and the germline J gene provides the missing end. The rearrangement joins TRBV2 to TRBJ2-7; 8 bases match TRBD2. Germline-derived CDR1 and CDR2 are SNHLY and FYNNEI. V shed 7 bases and J 0 bases; nucleotides not matched to a gene: 2. The CDR3 covers 13 residues. Partial CDR3 DNA: TGTGCCAGCATGGCGGGAGGCTCCTACGAG. Encoded protein: CASMAGGSYE. The complete CDR3 protein is CASMAGGSYEQYF.

Ten or more counts support this clone. Sequencing ends 3 residues short of the CDR3 end; the germline J gene provides the rest. This chain joins TRBV20-1 and TRBJ1-4; unclear D gene. The CDR3 sequence is 16 residues long. Germline values: CDR1 DFQATT, CDR2 SNEGSKA (reference sequence). Trimming took off 6 bases at V and 3 bases at J, with 20 bases between the two ends. The covered CDR3 bases are TGCAGTGCCGCCAAATCGGGGAAGGTTGCTAATGAAAAA. Its translation: CSAAKSGKVANEK. The complete CDR3 protein is CSAAKSGKVANEKLFF.

Of note for this clone: The read falls 3 residues short of the CDR3 end, and the missing part is taken from the germline J gene. The rearrangement uses TRBV13 and TRBJ2-7; D unresolved. The CDR3 runs 14 residues. In germline, CDR1 is PRHDT, CDR2 FYEKMQ (reference sequence). V was trimmed by 0 bases and J by 1 base, leaving 7 bases between them. Here the CDR3 reads CASSLGSRSYEQYF. Partial CDR3 DNA: TGTGCCAGCAGCTTAGGCTCCAGATCCTACGAG.

Regarding this clone: The read ends 3 residues early relative to the CDR3; the germline J gene fills the gap. The chain has TRBV7-6 and TRBJ1-1; no definite D call. Germline CDR1 reads SGHVS; CDR2 reads FNYEAQ. The CDR3 sequence is 16 residues long. The ends were cut back, 6 bases at V and 0 bases at J, with 17 bases in the middle. The CDR3 reads CASSSVERALNTEAFF. The part of the CDR3 DNA that was read is TGTGCCAGCAGTTCCGTAGAAAGGGCTCTGAACACTGAA. Looking up the rest from reference TRBV7-6 and TRBJ1-1 gives the full variable domain: GAGVSQSPRYKVTKRGQDVALRCDPISGHVSLYWYRQALGQGPEFLTYFNYEAQQDKSGLPNDRFSAERPEGSISTLTIQRTEQRDSAMYRCASSSVERALNTEAFFGQGTRLTVV.

This clone was observed a handful of times. The read halts 3 residues ahead of the CDR3 end, with the missing end drawn from the germline J gene. The chain links TRBV7-6 to TRBJ2-3; D not resolved. The CDR3 has 14 residues. The germline V gene has CDR1 SGHVS and CDR2 FNYEAQ. Trimming took 5 bases from V and 4 from J, leaving 13 bases between them. CDR3 bases read: TGTGCCAGCAGCCAGATCCTCAGTGCAGATACG. This gives the protein CASSQILSADT. The whole CDR3 sequence is CASSQILSADTQYF.

This clone was seen at least ten times. CDR3 bases read: TGTGCCAGCAGCTTCAGGGGGTCTGGGGCCAACGTC. This codes for CASSFRGSGANV. The full CDR3 protein is CASSFRGSGANVLTF. The rearrangement links TRBV7-2 to TRBJ2-6; 7 nucleotides agree with TRBD1. The missing CDR3 end, 3 residues past where the read stops, is filled in from the germline J gene. The germline gives CDR1 SGHTA, CDR2 FQGNSA. Germline trimming cut 3 bases from V and 1 base from J; bases unmatched to any gene: 0. CDR3 length: 15 amino acids.

This clone was counted a few times. The CDR3 extends 3 residues past the end of the read, so its final part is completed from the germline J gene. The rearrangement joins TRBV7-2 to TRBJ2-5; unclear D gene. The CDR3 has 14 residues. V was shortened by 2 bases and J by 3 bases, with 10 bases between the two germline ends. Per the germline V gene, CDR1 is SGHTA and CDR2 is FQGNSA. Incomplete CDR3 DNA: TGTGCCAGCAGCTTAATCGTTAGGGAAGAGACC. Encoded protein: CASSLIVREET. The full CDR3 reads CASSLIVREETQYF.

CDR3 DNA, as far as it was read: TGTGCCAGCTCACCACTTGTTGGGACAGGGAGCGAAAAA. Amino acid sequence: CASSPLVGTGSEK. The full CDR3 reads CASSPLVGTGSEKLFF. J is TRBJ1-4 and V is TRBV18; 9 positions match TRBD1. Read data end 3 residues before the CDR3 end; the end is taken from the germline J gene. The CDR3 extends over 16 amino acids. Per germline, CDR1 KGHSH and CDR2 LQKENI. V shed 1 base, J shed 8 bases, and the junction held 8 bases outside the gene matches. The whole variable domain, filled in from reference TRBV18 and TRBJ1-4, reads NAGVMQNPRHLVRRRGQEARLRCSPMKGHSHVYWYRQLPEEGLKFMVYLQKENIIDESGMPKERFSAEFPKEGPSILRIQQVVRGDSAAYFCASSPLVGTGSEKLFFGSGTQLSVL.

In the case of this clone: The read ends 3 residues shy of where the CDR3 ends; the end is completed using the germline J gene. This sequence joins TRBV30 and TRBJ1-1; tentatively, D is TRBD1 (5 bases). V gave up 1 base and J gave up 4 bases, with 10 bases separating them. The CDR3 spans 13 residues. Germline V lookup: CDR1 GTSNPN, CDR2 SVGIG (reference sequence). CDR3 DNA, as far as it was read: TGTGCCTGGAGTGCAGGACAACGCACTGAA. It encodes CAWSAGQRTE. Given in full, the CDR3 is CAWSAGQRTEAFF.

A few counts support this clone. The read gets to within 3 residues of the CDR3 end, and the germline J gene fills in the rest. J is TRBJ2-7 and V is TRBV7-6; 9 bases map to TRBD2. Trimming took 1 base from V and 0 from J; bases not matched to a gene: 4. CDR1 is SGHVS, CDR2 FNYEAQ, per germline. CDR3 length: 16 amino acids. CDR3 DNA (partial): TGTGCCAGCAGCTTAGGGGTAGCGGGAGTCTCCTACGAG. Translating it yields CASSLGVAGVSYE. The whole CDR3 protein reads CASSLGVAGVSYEQYF.

This clone was recorded at least ten times. With the read ending 3 residues before the CDR3 end, the germline J gene is used to fill in that end. V usage is TRBV20-1 and J usage is TRBJ2-1, with TRBD2 matching 9 bases. The CDR3 covers 17 residues. After removal of 0 bases from V and 7 bases from J, the junction contained 13 bases not matched to a gene. CDR1 and CDR2 from the germline V gene are DFQATT and SNEGSKA (reference sequence). Incomplete CDR3 DNA: TGCAGTGCTAGAGATAGGAGGTTCGGACTAGCGCAGAATGAG. This codes for CSARDRRFGLAQNE. The full CDR3 is CSARDRRFGLAQNEQFF.

This clone has more than one count but fewer than ten. The CDR3 is cut off 3 residues early in the read; its end comes from the germline J gene. The genes are TRBV20-1 and TRBJ2-7; D may be TRBD2 (6 bases). CDR1 is DFQATT and CDR2 is SNEGSKA in the germline V gene (reference sequence). Trimming cost V 3 bases and J 3 bases, with 12 bases left between them. This CDR3 is 13 amino acids long. The CDR3 here is CSARMAGNYEQYF. Incomplete CDR3 DNA: TGCAGTGCTAGGATGGCGGGGAACTACGAG.

This clone was observed a few times. From the germline J gene comes the end of the CDR3, since the read stops 3 residues before it. The chain is built from TRBV2 and TRBJ1-1; tentative D call: TRBD1 (5 bases). The length of the CDR3 is 14 residues. The ends were cut back, 6 bases at V and 4 bases at J, with 15 bases in the middle. Germline V CDR1 and CDR2: SNHLY, FYNNEI. The sequenced CDR3 bases are TGTGCCAGCAGGGGCCAGGGAGATACCACTGAA. Residues: CASRGQGDTTE. The CDR3 in its entirety is CASRGQGDTTEAFF.